These 22 T cell receptor beta chains were all obtained from the same sample, sequenced in a study of cytomegalovirus exposure and HLA in healthy donors. This table comes from immunoSEQ multiplex PCR, and its TCRdb copy is limited to in-frame clones, with some not included. The sample carries over 150,000 clones, 80% to 90% recorded once. Input material: PBMCs. These receptor sequences come from a young man in good health and CMV-seropositive.

CDR3: CATTRLVQETQYF. For the CDR3, the DNA is TGTGCCACAACCCGGCTAGTACAAGAGACCCAGTACTTC. The V and J genes are TRBV7-2 and TRBJ2-5, with no clear D. V lost 10 bases, J lost 2 bases, and 14 bases lay in between. CDR1 SGHTA and CDR2 FQGNSA come from the germline V gene. This CDR3 spans 13 amino acids.

The CDR3 region has the DNA TGTGCCACCTGGGCGGGAGGGGCTGGAAACACCATATATTTT. It is translated as CATWAGGAGNTIYF. The V gene is TRBV5-4, the J gene TRBJ1-3, with D maybe TRBD1 (5 bases). V lost 9 bases and J lost 2, with 15 bases in between. This CDR3 has 14 residues. In germline, CDR1 is SGHNT, CDR2 YYREEE (reference sequence).

J is TRBJ2-1 and V is TRBV6-5, with a weak D call TRBD1 (5 bases). V shed 0 bases and J shed 12 bases, with 9 bases lying between them. From germline, CDR1 is MNHEY and CDR2 SVGAGI. The CDR3 covers 12 residues. The CDR3 protein is CASSYSSGSQFF. For the CDR3, the DNA is TGTGCCAGCAGTTACTCATCAGGGTCGCAGTTCTTC.

The chain couples TRBV5-1 to TRBJ1-2, with D possibly matching TRBD1 (6 bases). CDR1 and CDR2 from the germline V gene are SGHRS and YFSETQ. This CDR3 region has 15 residues. Trimming removed 2 bases at V and 5 bases at J, with 16 bases between. The CDR3 nucleotides read TGCGCCAGCAGCTTTAGTCCCGGACAGCCGTATGGCTACACCTTC. Its translation is CASSFSPGQPYGYTF.

This clone occurred a few times. This chain joins TRBV7-8 and TRBJ2-7; D is unresolved. Germline values: CDR1 SGHVS, CDR2 FQNEAQ. Trimming removed 0 bases from V and 4 bases from J, with 19 bases in between. The CDR3 has 17 amino acids. Written as DNA, the CDR3 is TGTGCCAGCAGCTTAGCGACGCCCAACAGAGAGTTTTACGAGCAGTACTTC. Residues: CASSLATPNREFYEQYF.

The V call is TRBV19, the J call TRBJ2-7, with 13 nucleotides matching TRBD2. The CDR3 sequence is 15 residues long. Germline loops: CDR1 LNHDA, CDR2 SQIVND (reference sequence). Trimming at V came to 5 bases and at J to 3 bases, leaving 4 bases not matched to a gene. CDR3 sequence: CASSWTSGGVYEQYF. CDR3 in DNA: TGTGCCAGTAGTTGGACTAGCGGGGGTGTCTACGAGCAGTACTTC.

The chain's CDR3 is CASSMLNTEAFF. The CDR3 DNA is TGTGCCAGTAGTATGTTAAACACTGAAGCTTTCTTT. The chain couples TRBV19 to TRBJ1-1; unclear D gene. Looked up from germline, CDR1 is LNHDA and CDR2 is SQIVND (reference sequence). V lost 3 bases to trimming and J lost 2 bases, with 4 bases between them. This CDR3 comprises 12 residues.

The gene calls are TRBV5-1 and TRBJ2-3; 9 bases align to TRBD1. Per the germline V gene, CDR1 is SGHRS and CDR2 is YFSETQ. The V segment lost 6 bases and the J segment 1 base; nucleotides outside the gene matches: 6. CDR3 length: 15 residues. The CDR3 spells CASTMTGGGTDTQYF. The CDR3 DNA follows: TGCGCCAGCACCATGACAGGGGGGGGCACAGATACGCAGTATTTT.

The chain combines TRBV5-4 with TRBJ2-7, with 8 nucleotides matching TRBD1. Trimming removed 4 bases from V and 3 bases from J; junction bases left unmatched: 3. CDR1 SGHNT and CDR2 YYREEE come from the germline V gene (reference sequence). The CDR3 totals 13 residues. CDR3 loop: CASSAGQDYEQYF. CDR3 sequence (DNA): TGTGCCAGCAGCGCGGGACAGGACTACGAGCAGTACTTC.

This sequence joins TRBV7-9 and TRBJ2-1; D is unresolved. The germline CDR1 and CDR2 sequences are SEHNR and FQNEAQ (reference sequence). CDR3 length: 14 amino acids. Trimming took 5 bases from V and 10 from J, leaving 18 bases between them. The CDR3 DNA is TGTGCCAGCAGCCCTAGTACTCTACCTCGAGAGCAGTTCTTC. Protein sequence: CASSPSTLPREQFF.

This clone was found a few times. J is TRBJ1-5 and V is TRBV9; 7 bases are a match to TRBD1. J was trimmed by 3 bases and V by 3 bases; bases with no gene match: 3. Germline loops: CDR1 SGDLS, CDR2 YYNGEE. The CDR3 covers 14 residues. CDR3 coding DNA: TGTGCCAGCAGCGGCGGGACAGTCAATCAGCCCCAGCATTTT. Protein product: CASSGGTVNQPQHF.

The chain links TRBV6-5 to TRBJ2-7; TRBD1 matches 9 bases. V was pared by 6 bases and J by 5 bases, with 8 bases of the junction left unmatched. The V gene's germline CDR1 is MNHEY and CDR2 SVGAGI. This CDR3 comprises 14 residues. The DNA for the CDR3 is TGTGCCAGCAGCTCCGGGACAGGGAGGCACGAGCAGTACTTC. Residues: CASSSGTGRHEQYF.

V usage is TRBV11-2 and J usage is TRBJ2-1; tentative D call: TRBD2 (6 bases). Germline V gene sequence: CDR1 SGHAT, CDR2 FQNNGV. The CDR3 extends over 12 amino acids. V lost 5 bases and J lost 12, with 14 bases in between. CDR3 DNA sequence: TGTGCCAGCAGCCCCGGCCTAGCGACGCAGTTCTTC. This sequence encodes CASSPGLATQFF.

The V and J genes are TRBV5-4 and TRBJ2-2; D is ambiguous. CDR3 length: 12 residues. Germline-derived CDR1 and CDR2 are SGHNT and YYREEE (reference sequence). V was pared by 0 bases and J by 6 bases, with 3 bases between. The DNA for the CDR3 is TGTGCCAGCAGCTTGGCGGCCGGGGAGCTGTTTTTT. Its protein product is CASSLAAGELFF. The whole variable domain, filled in from reference TRBV5-4 and TRBJ2-2, reads ETGVTQSPTHLIKTRGQQVTLRCSSQSGHNTVSWYQQALGQGPQFIFQYYREEENGRGNFPPRFSGLQFPNYSSELNVNALELDDSALYLCASSLAAGELFFGEGSRLTVL.

The genes are TRBV27 and TRBJ2-1, with a weak D call TRBD2 (6 bases). The CDR3 consists of 14 residues. V was cut by 10 bases and J by 0 bases, with 13 bases left in between. Germline V CDR1 and CDR2: MNHEY, SMNVEV (reference sequence). The DNA for the CDR3 is TGTGCCACCGGGGACTCGCACTCCTACAATGAGCAGTTCTTC. Translating gives CATGDSHSYNEQFF.

This chain connects TRBV5-4 to TRBJ2-7, with a possible D match to TRBD2 (5 bases). Germline V CDR1 and CDR2: SGHNT, YYREEE (reference sequence). Between the trimmed V and J ends, which lost 0 bases and 7 bases, there was a span of 14 bases. The CDR3 loop spans 14 amino acids. CDR3 amino acids: CASSLAGIIMEQYF. CDR3 nucleotides: TGTGCCAGCAGCTTGGCGGGAATAATAATGGAGCAGTACTTC.

This clone occurred once. J is TRBJ2-1 and V is TRBV5-4; D may be TRBD1 (5 bases). The CDR3 runs to 13 residues. Germline V gives CDR1 SGHNT, CDR2 YYREEE (reference sequence). V gave up 0 bases and J gave up 10 bases, with 11 bases separating them. This chain's CDR3 is CASSLAVGEEQFF. The CDR3, as DNA: TGTGCCAGCAGCTTGGCCGTAGGGGAAGAGCAGTTCTTC.

The chain couples TRBV9 to TRBJ2-1, with D tentatively TRBD2 (6 bases). CDR3 length equals 17 residues. Germline loops: CDR1 SGDLS, CDR2 YYNGEE. Trimming removed 2 bases from V and 4 bases from J, with 19 bases in between. CDR3: CASSVGGVGRYYNEQFF. As DNA, the CDR3 is TGTGCCAGCAGCGTGGGGGGAGTTGGGCGGTATTACAATGAGCAGTTCTTC.

This clone appeared many times. V gene TRBV7-3 combines with J gene TRBJ2-2; perhaps TRBD2 as D (6 bases). CDR1 is SGHTA, CDR2 FQGTGA, per germline. V shed 0 bases and J shed 3 bases, with 17 bases lying between them. The CDR3 is made up of 18 amino acids. The CDR3 nucleotides read TGTGCCAGCAGCTTAACCCCATTGGAGGGGAGAGACACCGGGGAGCTGTTTTTT. Its protein product is CASSLTPLEGRDTGELFF.

The V and J genes are TRBV5-1 and TRBJ2-7; 7 nucleotides agree with TRBD1. In germline, CDR1 is SGHRS, CDR2 YFSETQ. The CDR3 runs 16 residues. The V and J ends lost 1 base and 3 bases, in that order; junction bases with no gene match: 10. Here the CDR3 reads CASSLRPTGFDYEQYF. CDR3 coding DNA: TGCGCCAGCAGCTTGCGCCCGACAGGGTTCGACTACGAGCAGTACTTC.

This clone was recorded once. V and J are TRBV6-1 and TRBJ2-7, with D perhaps TRBD2 (5 bases). With 7 bases removed from V and 1 base from J, the gap between germline ends came to 8 bases. The CDR3 has 12 amino acids. Germline V gene sequence: CDR1 MNHNS, CDR2 SASEGT. DNA for the CDR3: TGTGCCAGCACCCGGGGTTCCTACGAGCAGTACTTC. This encodes CASTRGSYEQYF.

The rearrangement joins TRBV5-6 to TRBJ2-7, with 9 bases identical to TRBD1. Losses at the gene ends were 3 bases for V and 5 bases for J; bases not matched to a gene: 6. Germline V gene sequence: CDR1 SGHDT, CDR2 YYEEEE. The CDR3 runs to 14 residues. The CDR3 DNA sequence: TGTGCCAGCAGCTACCGGGACAGGGATAACGAGCAGTACTTC. It yields the protein CASSYRDRDNEQYF.